What follows are 7 T cell receptor beta chains derived from one specimen sequenced in a study of blood T cell repertoires in COVID-19. Clones were read by immunoSEQ multiplex PCR, and TCRdb kept only the in-frame ones, dropping some. The sample records over 100,000 clones, approximately 80% being singletons. Sequencing was performed on peripheral blood. The receptors come from a human donor in a cohort sampled during active COVID-19.

This chain links TRBV4-3 with TRBJ1-4, with 7 bases fitting TRBD1. The CDR3 covers 16 residues. Per the germline V gene, CDR1 is LGHNA and CDR2 is YSLEER. Losses at the gene ends were 3 bases for V and 0 bases for J; bases not matched to a gene: 4. The CDR3 region has the DNA TGCGCCAGCAGCCAGGGGGACAGAACAACTAATGAAAAACTGTTTTTT. Translated: CASSQGDRTTNEKLFF.

This rearrangement joins TRBV7-9 to TRBJ1-1; D is perhaps TRBD1 (5 bases). CDR3 size: 12 residues. From germline, CDR1 is SEHNR and CDR2 FQNEAQ (reference sequence). Trimming shortened V by 2 bases and J by 8 bases, and 9 bases separated the two germline ends. The CDR3 loop is CASSLWAGEAFF. For the CDR3, the DNA is TGTGCCAGCAGCTTATGGGCAGGGGAAGCTTTCTTT.

V and J are TRBV15 and TRBJ1-2; 7 bases are shared with TRBD1. The J segment lost 5 bases and the V segment lost 0 bases, leaving 6 bases of the junction unmatched. There are 15 residues in the CDR3. CDR1 is LNHNV, CDR2 YYDKDF, per germline (reference sequence). As DNA, the CDR3 is TGTGCCACCAGCAGAGATATGACAGGGAAATATGGCTACACCTTC. It specifies CATSRDMTGKYGYTF.

The count of this clone is one. This chain links TRBV7-2 with TRBJ1-6, with D tentatively TRBD1 (5 bases). This CDR3 comprises 15 residues. V lost 2 bases and J lost 1, with 6 bases in between. Germline CDR1 reads SGHTA; CDR2 reads FQGNSA. Here the CDR3 reads CASSLQGSYNSPLHF. The CDR3 bases are TGTGCCAGCAGCTTACAGGGTTCCTATAATTCACCCCTCCACTTT.

The chain combines TRBV5-4 with TRBJ2-7, with 10 bases aligning to TRBD1. The CDR3 is 15 amino acids. The germline gives CDR1 SGHNT, CDR2 YYREEE (reference sequence). With V trimmed by 3 bases and J by 0 bases, 3 bases remained unmatched. The CDR3 sequence is CASSSDRGSSYEQYF. The CDR3, as DNA: TGTGCCAGCAGCTCGGACAGGGGGAGCTCCTACGAGCAGTACTTC.

The rearrangement links TRBV4-2 to TRBJ1-6, with unresolved D. The V end lost 0 bases, the J end lost 6 bases, and 6 bases lay between the germline ends. CDR3 size: 14 residues. Per the germline V gene, CDR1 is LGHNA and CDR2 is YNFKEQ. CDR3 nucleotide sequence: TGTGCCAGCAGCCAAGAATCGGGTAATTCACCCCTCCACTTT. Translation: CASSQESGNSPLHF.

This sequence joins TRBV21-1 and TRBJ1-1; TRBD1 was called by the table and not checked on the DNA. TRBV21-1 is a documented pseudogene. The length of the CDR3 is 14 residues. The CDR3 loop is CASNERGQGTEAFF. The CDR3 DNA sequence: TGTGCCAGCAACGAAAGAGGACAGGGGACTGAAGCTTTCTTT.